Listed below are T cell receptor beta chains from one sample, sequenced in a study of cytomegalovirus exposure and HLA in healthy donors. Sequenced by immunoSEQ multiplex PCR; TCRdb stores in-frame clones only, minus some. In the table there are nearly 200,000 clones, over 75% of which are singletons. Sequencing used PBMCs. Every receptor here comes from a boy aged 2-15 years in good health and CMV-seronegative. CDR3s include the opening cysteine and the closing phenylalanine or tryptophan. The order of the fields is V gene, D gene, J gene, CDR3 protein. A D gene is named only where the DNA matches it firmly.

v_call: TRBV7-2
d_call: NA
j_call: TRBJ1-3
cdr3_aa: CASSTTGSSGNTIYF

v_call: TRBV27
d_call: NA
j_call: TRBJ1-1
cdr3_aa: CASTLSETEAFF

v_call: TRBV27
d_call: TRBD1
j_call: TRBJ1-2
cdr3_aa: CASSFLQGDGYTF

v_call: TRBV29-1
d_call: NA
j_call: TRBJ2-5
cdr3_aa: CSVEDLGGSQETQYF

v_call: TRBV4-2
d_call: TRBD1
j_call: TRBJ1-1
cdr3_aa: CASSQDRQGGAEAFF

v_call: TRBV27
d_call: TRBD2
j_call: TRBJ2-1
cdr3_aa: CASSPRGGLDEQFF

v_call: TRBV27
d_call: TRBD1
j_call: TRBJ2-3
cdr3_aa: CASSPFGTGDEDTQYF

v_call: TRBV2
d_call: NA
j_call: TRBJ1-5
cdr3_aa: CASRQDGTQPQHF

v_call: TRBV30
d_call: TRBD1
j_call: TRBJ2-7
cdr3_aa: CAWSVGTGLEQYF

v_call: TRBV19
d_call: NA
j_call: TRBJ1-1
cdr3_aa: CASSSHLNTEAFF

v_call: TRBV9
d_call: NA
j_call: TRBJ1-2
cdr3_aa: CASSVQGTNYGYTF

v_call: TRBV7-9
d_call: NA
j_call: TRBJ1-2
cdr3_aa: CASSRPDEQGYGYTF

v_call: TRBV9
d_call: NA
j_call: TRBJ1-4
cdr3_aa: CASSVGGWRQPAHEKLFF

v_call: TRBV4-2
d_call: TRBD2
j_call: TRBJ2-3
cdr3_aa: CASSLVSGGISTDTQYF

v_call: TRBV6-6
d_call: NA
j_call: TRBJ2-1
cdr3_aa: CASSYSRSRLFF

v_call: TRBV19
d_call: NA
j_call: TRBJ1-1
cdr3_aa: CASSEGDNPNTEAFF

v_call: TRBV2
d_call: NA
j_call: TRBJ1-6
cdr3_aa: CASSTQEWGGSPLHF

v_call: TRBV10-1
d_call: NA
j_call: TRBJ1-2
cdr3_aa: CASSEKPSTGTYYGYTF

v_call: TRBV2
d_call: TRBD2
j_call: TRBJ2-7
cdr3_aa: CASSEVLAGDYEQYF

v_call: TRBV4-1
d_call: NA
j_call: TRBJ1-1
cdr3_aa: CASSQALLNTEAFF

v_call: TRBV5-1
d_call: NA
j_call: TRBJ1-2
cdr3_aa: CASSPSPTVNYGYTF

v_call: TRBV27
d_call: NA
j_call: TRBJ1-4
cdr3_aa: CASSFFSDRKNEKLFF

v_call: TRBV7-8
d_call: TRBD1
j_call: TRBJ1-2
cdr3_aa: CASSRTDWTGSGYTF

v_call: TRBV29-1
d_call: NA
j_call: TRBJ2-3
cdr3_aa: CSARGGIGADTQYF